This entry lists 23 T cell receptor beta chains sequenced from one sample in a study of blood T cell repertoires in COVID-19. The table came from immunoSEQ multiplex PCR; TCRdb's copy has only in-frame clones and leaves some out. The sample records approximately 280,000 clones, 89% being singletons. Input material: peripheral blood. Receptors were obtained from a woman aged 55-69 years with acute or convalescent COVID-19.

The chain employs TRBV19 and TRBJ1-6; TRBD1 matches at 11 bases. Germline loops: CDR1 LNHDA, CDR2 SQIVND (reference sequence). The V segment lost 5 bases and the J segment 7 bases; nucleotides outside the gene matches: 7. CDR3 length: 16 residues. Here the CDR3 DNA reads TGTGCCAGTAGTTCCCTCCGGGACAGGGGGAATTCACCCCTCCACTTT. It codes for CASSSLRDRGNSPLHF.

This clone came up a few times. V usage is TRBV9 and J usage is TRBJ1-3; a weak D match, TRBD1 (5 bases). Trimming removed 2 bases from V and 0 bases from J, with 6 bases in between. Germline CDR1 and CDR2: SGDLS and YYNGEE. The CDR3 contains 14 residues. CDR3 nucleotide sequence: TGTGCCAGCAGCGTTGACAGCTCTGGAAACACCATATATTTT. Translation gives CASSVDSSGNTIYF.

The chain employs TRBV27 and TRBJ1-6, with a tentative D call TRBD1 (6 bases). The CDR3 spans 15 residues. The germline V gene encodes CDR1 MNHEY and CDR2 SMNVEV (reference sequence). The V end lost 5 bases, the J end lost 10 bases, and 18 bases lay between the germline ends. DNA for the CDR3: TGTGCCAGCAGTGTGGGGGCAACCGGCGGGTCACCCCTCCACTTT. Protein sequence: CASSVGATGGSPLHF.

J is TRBJ1-6 and V is TRBV28, with TRBD1 identical over 7 bases. CDR1 is MDHEN and CDR2 is SYDVKM in the germline V gene. The CDR3 runs 15 residues. The V segment lost 7 bases and the J segment 7 bases; nucleotides outside the gene matches: 10. This CDR3 reads CASKAPYRGNSPLHF. CDR3 bases: TGTGCCAGCAAAGCCCCCTACAGGGGAAATTCACCCCTCCACTTT.

The V gene is TRBV18, the J gene TRBJ2-7; D ambiguous. The CDR3 consists of 14 residues. Germline values: CDR1 KGHSH, CDR2 LQKENI. The germline V and J ends were trimmed by 4 bases and 0 bases, with 10 bases remaining between them. Here the CDR3 DNA reads TGTGCCAGCTCACGCGACTTGAGCTCCTACGAGCAGTACTTC. Its protein product is CASSRDLSSYEQYF.

This chain connects TRBV10-3 to TRBJ2-5; 8 bases are a match to TRBD2. CDR3 size: 14 residues. Germline assignment: CDR1 ENHRY and CDR2 SYGVKD. The V gene end was trimmed by 6 bases and the J gene end by 6 bases; junction bases not matched to a gene: 9. The CDR3 reads CAISSGPGGKTQYF. The DNA for the CDR3 is TGTGCCATCAGCTCCGGGCCGGGGGGGAAGACCCAGTACTTC.

CDR3 coding DNA: TGCAGTGCTTCAACTTACGAGCAGTACTTC. Its protein product is CSASTYEQYF. The rearrangement links TRBV20-1 to TRBJ2-7; D is unresolved. V lost 5 bases, J lost 4 bases, and 6 bases lay in between. CDR3 size: 10 residues. From germline, CDR1 is DFQATT and CDR2 SNEGSKA (reference sequence).

This chain uses TRBV28 with TRBJ2-5; TRBD2 matches 7 bases. This CDR3 comprises 15 residues. Germline V gives CDR1 MDHEN, CDR2 SYDVKM. The J segment lost 5 bases and the V segment lost 5 bases, leaving 11 bases of the junction unmatched. For the CDR3, the DNA is TGTGCCAGCAGTACAGCGGGGATTTCATTCGAGACCCAGTACTTC. Protein sequence: CASSTAGISFETQYF.

The chain combines TRBV7-3 with TRBJ2-2; a possible D gene is TRBD2 (6 bases). The germline V gene encodes CDR1 SGHTA and CDR2 FQGTGA. The V end was cut by 5 bases, the J end by 5 bases, with 12 bases between. This CDR3 contains 14 residues. CDR3 amino acids: CASSRGGKTGELFF. The CDR3 nucleotides are TGTGCCAGCAGCCGTGGGGGGAAGACCGGGGAGCTGTTTTTT.

The V gene is TRBV6-5, the J gene TRBJ2-3; 9 bases line up with TRBD2. Germline V lookup: CDR1 MNHEY, CDR2 SVGAGI. CDR3 length: 15 residues. V shed 6 bases and J 6 bases; nucleotides not matched to a gene: 10. DNA of the CDR3: TGTGCCAGCAGGACTCGCTGGACTAGCGTCGATACGCAGTATTTT. Translated, it gives CASRTRWTSVDTQYF.

The J gene is TRBJ2-2, the V gene TRBV13, with D perhaps matching TRBD1 (7 bases). There are 16 residues in the CDR3. Trimming left V 4 bases short and J 4 bases short, with 16 bases between. Germline lookup yields CDR1 PRHDT and CDR2 FYEKMQ (reference sequence). The DNA for the CDR3 is TGTGCCAGCAGCTCAGAGACAGGGAGGTCCACCGGGGAGCTGTTTTTT. This encodes CASSSETGRSTGELFF.

The chain is built from TRBV7-2 and TRBJ2-7, with 10 positions matching TRBD2. This CDR3 is 14 amino acids long. The trim removed 5 bases at V and 7 bases at J, leaving 8 bases unmatched. Germline CDR1 and CDR2: SGHTA and FQGNSA. CDR3 protein: CASSLSGGTVEQYF. The CDR3 nucleotides read TGTGCCAGCAGCCTTAGCGGGGGGACTGTGGAGCAGTACTTC.

This clone was seen only once. The chain links TRBV2 to TRBJ2-2, with 9 bases matching TRBD2. Germline CDR1 reads SNHLY; CDR2 reads FYNNEI. V trimming: 7 bases; J trimming: 5 bases; junction bases outside the gene matches: 11. CDR3 length: 16 amino acids. In DNA form, the CDR3 reads TGTGCCAGCATGAGTAGCGGGGGCCCTCGGACCGGGGAGCTGTTTTTT. It codes for CASMSSGGPRTGELFF.

The chain combines TRBV18 with TRBJ1-5, with D perhaps matching TRBD1 (5 bases). V gave up 3 bases and J gave up 10 bases, with 16 bases separating them. CDR1 and CDR2 from the germline V gene are KGHSH and LQKENI. This CDR3 has 14 residues. CDR3 residues: CASSPRGGDNPQHF. As DNA, the CDR3 is TGTGCCAGCTCACCTCGGGGGGGGGATAATCCCCAGCATTTT.

The J gene is TRBJ2-3, the V gene TRBV7-2; 9 bases match TRBD1. The V gene end was trimmed by 5 bases and the J gene end by 8 bases; junction bases not matched to a gene: 11. This CDR3 is built from 15 residues. Germline assignment: CDR1 SGHTA and CDR2 FQGNSA. The CDR3 DNA reads as TGTGCCAGCAGCCCGCCCGGGACAGGGCTGGGTACGCAGTATTTT. Translated: CASSPPGTGLGTQYF.

The chain has TRBV6-5 and TRBJ1-5; no clear D gene. CDR1 and CDR2 from the germline V gene are MNHEY and SVGAGI. Trimming took 7 bases from V and 11 from J, leaving 18 bases between them. CDR3 length equals 13 residues. This chain's CDR3 is CASNGGKRQSQHF. Written as DNA, the CDR3 is TGTGCCAGCAACGGAGGGAAGAGGCAGTCCCAGCATTTT.

The chain carries TRBV19 and TRBJ2-1, with 8 bases lining up with TRBD2. The germline gives CDR1 LNHDA, CDR2 SQIVND (reference sequence). The CDR3 spans 15 residues. V was clipped by 3 bases and J by 5 bases; unmatched bases: 6. CDR3 amino acids: CASSIGAGVNNEQFF. The DNA for the CDR3 is TGTGCCAGTAGTATTGGAGCGGGGGTCAACAATGAGCAGTTCTTC.

This CDR3 is CASSWRTGSGNTIYF. The DNA of the CDR3 is TGTGCCAGCAGCTGGCGAACAGGGTCTGGAAACACCATATATTTT. The gene calls are TRBV7-9 and TRBJ1-3, with a weak D call TRBD1 (6 bases). Germline CDR1 SEHNR, CDR2 FQNEAQ (reference sequence). V dropped 4 bases and J dropped 1 base, with 11 bases sitting between them. This CDR3 contains 15 residues.

This clone appeared once. V and J are TRBV5-4 and TRBJ1-1; D is uncertain. The CDR3 spans 13 residues. Germline values: CDR1 SGHNT, CDR2 YYREEE (reference sequence). V was shortened by 0 bases and J by 11 bases, with 14 bases between the two germline ends. In DNA, the CDR3 is TGTGCCAGCAGCTTGGAACGCCCAACGGGGGCTTTCTTT. Its protein is CASSLERPTGAFF.

This clone has a handful of counts. V is TRBV11-2 and J is TRBJ2-7; 7 nucleotides line up with TRBD1. The ends lost 6 bases at V and 1 base at J; junction bases unmatched: 6. Germline V lookup: CDR1 SGHAT, CDR2 FQNNGV. The CDR3 sequence is 14 residues long. CDR3 protein: CASSYGTESYEQYF. For the CDR3, the DNA is TGTGCCAGCAGTTATGGGACAGAATCCTACGAGCAGTACTTC. Full variable domain (rest looked up from reference TRBV11-2 and TRBJ2-7): EAGVAQSPRYKIIEKRQSVAFWCNPISGHATLYWYQQILGQGPKLLIQFQNNGVVDDSQLPKDRFSAERLKGVDSTLKIQPAKLEDSAVYLCASSYGTESYEQYFGPGTRLTVT.

The chain employs TRBV6-6 and TRBJ2-3; possible D gene TRBD2, 5 bases. V was cut by 8 bases and J by 6 bases, with 9 bases left in between. CDR1 MNHNY and CDR2 SVGAGI come from the germline V gene (reference sequence). The CDR3 is 11 residues long. For the CDR3, the DNA is TGTGCCAGCGGGAGAGTCGATACGCAGTATTTT. Encoded protein: CASGRVDTQYF.

This rearrangement joins TRBV24-1 to TRBJ2-7, with TRBD1 identical over 9 bases. CDR3 length: 13 residues. CDR1 and CDR2 (germline): KGHDR, SFDVKD. V lost 5 bases, J lost 5 bases, and 3 bases stayed unmatched. CDR3 amino acids: CATSGTGVNEQYF. CDR3 sequence (DNA): TGTGCCACCAGTGGGACAGGGGTGAACGAGCAGTACTTC.

The rearrangement joins TRBV7-3 to TRBJ1-2, with D tentatively TRBD1 (5 bases). V was trimmed by 0 bases and J by 7 bases, leaving 18 bases between them. The germline gives CDR1 SGHTA, CDR2 FQGTGA. CDR3 size: 16 residues. The CDR3 reads CASSLTGGLDSSGYTF. In nucleotides, the CDR3 is TGTGCCAGCAGCTTAACGGGGGGACTGGATAGTAGTGGCTACACCTTC.